This T cell receptor beta chain emerged from a study of post-analysis software for immune sequencing data. Notes on the study in general: There were five or six TRBV segments more frequent in patients than controls, and TRBV5-6, TRBV5-1 and TRBV20-1 were among them.

Tagging with unique molecular identifiers was a feature of the TCR beta cDNA libraries. Starting from approximately 1 to 10 million T cells, the study yielded about half a million cDNA molecules. TCRdb reprocessed the PCR reads with MiXCR, giving one entry per CDR3 protein. Among about 820,000 distinct CDR3 sequences listed, approximately 50% were seen once. Remarks on this clonotype: Its matching antigen is unknown.

With 3 bases removed from V and 3 bases from J, the gap between germline ends came to 8 bases. This CDR3 comprises 13 residues. Per the germline V gene, CDR1 is MGHDK and CDR2 is SYGVNS. This rearrangement joins TRBV25-1 to TRBJ2-5, with D hard to call. The sequence was collected from a girl between 10 and 17 years old with multiple sclerosis. Sequencing was performed on blood. CDR3 bases: TGTGCCAGCAGTGAGGGATTAGAAGAGACCCAGTACTTC. Translation gives CASSEGLEETQYF.